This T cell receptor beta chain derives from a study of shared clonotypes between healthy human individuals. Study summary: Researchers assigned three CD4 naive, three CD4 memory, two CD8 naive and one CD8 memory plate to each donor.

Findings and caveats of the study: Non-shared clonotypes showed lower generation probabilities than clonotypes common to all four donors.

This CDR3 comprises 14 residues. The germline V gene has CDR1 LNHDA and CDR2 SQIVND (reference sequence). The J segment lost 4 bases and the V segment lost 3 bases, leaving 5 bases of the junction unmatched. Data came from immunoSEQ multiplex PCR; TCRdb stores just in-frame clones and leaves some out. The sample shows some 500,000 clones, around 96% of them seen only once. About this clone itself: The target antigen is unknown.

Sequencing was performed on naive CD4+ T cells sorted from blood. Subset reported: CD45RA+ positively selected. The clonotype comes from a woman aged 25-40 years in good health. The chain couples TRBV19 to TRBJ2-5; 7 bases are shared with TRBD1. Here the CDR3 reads CASSIPDRIETQYF. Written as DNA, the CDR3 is TGTGCCAGTAGTATCCCGGACAGGATAGAGACCCAGTACTTC. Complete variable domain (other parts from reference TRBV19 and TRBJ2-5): DGGITQSPKYLFRKEGQNVTLSCEQNLNHDAMYWYRQDPGQGLRLIYYSQIVNDFQKGDIAEGYSVSREKKESFPLTVTSAQKNPTAFYLCASSIPDRIETQYFGPGTRLLVL.